The clone carrying this TCR beta chain was observed a single time. The data belong to a study of blood T cell repertoires in COVID-19. Across the whole study: Both acute and convalescent COVID-19 samples were obtained from the United States, Italy and Spain.

Only in-frame clones appear in the TCRdb table, and some are missing; sequencing was by immunoSEQ multiplex PCR. Of 150,000 to 180,000 clones in the sample, under 85% are singletons; the top ten hold 0.55% to 0.75%. The CDR3 extends over 15 amino acids. V lost 4 bases and J lost 6; bases outside the gene matches: 8. Germline V gene sequence: CDR1 SGDLS, CDR2 YYNGEE. Seattle patients were enrolled while actively infected and followed longitudinally. Sequencing was carried out using peripheral blood. The V gene is TRBV9, the J gene TRBJ1-4, with 8 bases that match TRBD1. This TCR was recovered from a man between 60 and 75 years old with COVID-19, enrolled during active disease. The CDR3 reads CASSNRGTGDEKLFF. The CDR3 nucleotides are TGTGCCAGCAGCAACCGCGGGACAGGAGATGAAAAACTGTTTTTT.